One sample yielded the 21 T cell receptor beta chains listed below, sequenced in a study of blood T cell repertoires in COVID-19. This table comes from immunoSEQ multiplex PCR, and its TCRdb copy is limited to in-frame clones, with some not included. The table shows over 400,000 clones, with around 85% occurring only once. The sequenced material came from PBMCs or T cells enriched from blood (not recorded which). These receptors all come from a woman aged 60-75 years who had recovered from COVID-19.

The rearrangement joins TRBV5-4 to TRBJ1-2; D is undetermined. The CDR3 sequence is 13 residues long. V lost 0 bases and J lost 8, with 11 bases in between. Germline values: CDR1 SGHNT, CDR2 YYREEE (reference sequence). Here the CDR3 DNA reads TGTGCCAGCAGCTTGGAGATAACCCGGGGCTACACCTTC. It specifies CASSLEITRGYTF.

This rearrangement joins TRBV5-1 to TRBJ1-2; TRBD1 might be the D (5 bases). CDR3 size: 11 residues. Germline V CDR1 and CDR2: SGHRS, YFSETQ. V was cut by 4 bases and J by 8 bases, with 9 bases left in between. The CDR3 spells CASSPGGGYTF. CDR3 bases: TGCGCCAGCAGCCCTGGGGGGGGCTACACCTTC.

The chain is built from TRBV6-5 and TRBJ2-7; D remains ambiguous. The CDR3 has 12 amino acids. The V end lost 4 bases, the J end lost 1 base, and 5 bases lay between the germline ends. Germline-derived CDR1 and CDR2 are MNHEY and SVGAGI. The CDR3 loop reads CASSSRSYEQYF. The CDR3 DNA reads TGTGCCAGCAGTTCCCGTTCCTACGAGCAGTACTTC.

The CDR3 spells CASSPGGLAGGKNIQYF. DNA for the CDR3: TGTGCCAGCAGCCCAGGAGGACTAGCGGGGGGGAAAAACATTCAGTACTTC. The J gene is TRBJ2-4, the V gene TRBV11-3; 15 positions match TRBD2. The ends lost 5 bases at V and 4 bases at J; junction bases unmatched: 6. Germline assignment: CDR1 SGHNT and CDR2 YENEEA. This CDR3 comprises 17 residues.

This chain uses TRBV5-4 with TRBJ2-1; the D gene is possibly TRBD1 (7 bases). The CDR3 extends over 15 amino acids. The germline V gene encodes CDR1 SGHNT and CDR2 YYREEE (reference sequence). The germline V and J ends were trimmed by 3 bases and 9 bases, with 19 bases remaining between them. The DNA of the CDR3 is TGTGCCAGCAGCTCTCCAGGGGGGCCCAGTAGTGAGCAGTTCTTC. Translating it yields CASSSPGGPSSEQFF.

The chain carries TRBV28 and TRBJ1-2, with a weak D call TRBD1 (5 bases). Germline V gene data show CDR1 as MDHEN and CDR2 as SYDVKM. The CDR3 totals 14 residues. The V and J ends lost 11 bases and 4 bases respectively, with 20 bases between them. The CDR3 sequence: CAVAPGGSGYGYTF. Written as DNA, the CDR3 is TGTGCCGTAGCGCCGGGGGGTAGCGGCTATGGCTACACCTTC.

This sequence joins TRBV29-1 and TRBJ2-3, with 9 bases lining up with TRBD1. Germline V gene sequence: CDR1 SQVTM, CDR2 ANQGSEA. This CDR3 is 14 amino acids long. The junction had 7 bases not matched to a gene; V was cut back by 6 bases and J by 3 bases. CDR3 sequence (DNA): TGCAGCGTGGCCGGGACAGGGCGGACAGATACGCAGTATTTT. It yields the protein CSVAGTGRTDTQYF.

The chain combines TRBV27 with TRBJ1-2; 9 bases map to TRBD1. Germline CDR1 MNHEY, CDR2 SMNVEV (reference sequence). V shed 5 bases, J shed 7 bases, and the junction held 8 bases outside the gene matches. This CDR3 spans 14 amino acids. The CDR3 DNA reads TGTGCCAGCAGTCCTTCGACAGGGGGTTCTGGCTACACCTTC. Protein product: CASSPSTGGSGYTF.

The genes are TRBV7-9 and TRBJ2-2; D might be TRBD1 (6 bases). The ends were cut back, 2 bases at V and 5 bases at J, with 15 bases in the middle. The CDR3 is made up of 16 amino acids. From germline, CDR1 is SEHNR and CDR2 FQNEAQ (reference sequence). As DNA, the CDR3 is TGTGCCAGCAGCTTACTGGAAGAGACAGGTACCGGGGAGCTGTTTTTT. This sequence encodes CASSLLEETGTGELFF.

This clone was counted a few times. This chain uses TRBV19 with TRBJ1-1; 7 positions agree with TRBD1. Germline trimming cut 6 bases from V and 4 bases from J; bases unmatched to any gene: 5. Germline CDR1 LNHDA, CDR2 SQIVND (reference sequence). CDR3 length: 13 residues. In DNA form, the CDR3 reads TGTGCCAGTAGGGCCAGGGGGATCACTGAAGCTTTCTTT. This encodes CASRARGITEAFF. The variable domain in full, completed from reference TRBV19 and TRBJ1-1, reads DGGITQSPKYLFRKEGQNVTLSCEQNLNHDAMYWYRQDPGQGLRLIYYSQIVNDFQKGDIAEGYSVSREKKESFPLTVTSAQKNPTAFYLCASRARGITEAFFGQGTRLTVV.

The rearrangement joins TRBV7-2 to TRBJ2-1, with D possibly matching TRBD2 (5 bases). CDR1 SGHTA and CDR2 FQGNSA come from the germline V gene. CDR3 length: 14 residues. Trimming took 6 bases from V and 4 from J, leaving 13 bases between them. CDR3 coding DNA: TGTGCCAGCAGTCGAGACCGAGGGTACAATGAGCAGTTCTTC. Translated, it gives CASSRDRGYNEQFF.

The chain links TRBV23-1 to TRBJ1-1; a weak D match, TRBD1 (5 bases). TRBV23-1 is placed among ORFs of uncertain function. V lost 4 bases to trimming and J lost 4 bases, with 13 bases between them. The CDR3 totals 14 residues. The CDR3 region is CASSRKGQCTEAFF. As DNA, the CDR3 is TGCGCCAGCAGTCGTAAGGGGCAGTGCACTGAAGCTTTCTTT.

The J gene is TRBJ2-3, the V gene TRBV9; 10 nucleotides match TRBD2. With 4 bases clipped from V and 2 bases from J, the junction kept 10 bases outside the gene matches. CDR3 size: 17 residues. Germline CDR1 SGDLS, CDR2 YYNGEE. This CDR3 reads CASSPQGSGGTTDTQYF. In nucleotides, the CDR3 is TGTGCCAGCAGCCCCCAGGGTAGCGGGGGGACCACAGATACGCAGTATTTT.

With regard to this clone: Other DNA sequences of this sample code for an identical CDR3. The DNA of the CDR3 is TGTGCCAGCAAGGGCGGGGGGGCAACAGATACGCAGTATTTT. Its protein product is CASKGGGATDTQYF. The chain is built from TRBV6-5 and TRBJ2-3; TRBD2 matches 9 bases. CDR3 length: 14 residues. Looked up from germline, CDR1 is MNHEY and CDR2 is SVGAGI. The V gene end was trimmed by 7 bases and the J gene end by 3 bases; junction bases not matched to a gene: 5.

The chain employs TRBV4-1 and TRBJ2-3; 7 positions match TRBD2. Germline trimming cut 2 bases from V and 0 bases from J; bases unmatched to any gene: 14. Per the germline V gene, CDR1 is MGHRA and CDR2 is YSYEKL. There are 19 residues in the CDR3. The CDR3 region is CASSQLSSGVDTSTDTQYF. The CDR3 DNA is TGCGCCAGCAGCCAATTGTCGAGCGGGGTAGATACTAGCACAGATACGCAGTATTTT.

This clone was observed a single time. This sequence joins TRBV5-6 and TRBJ2-3; 8 bases agree with TRBD2. The CDR3 loop spans 15 amino acids. The V gene's germline CDR1 is SGHDT and CDR2 YYEEEE. The junction had 11 bases not matched to a gene; V was cut back by 5 bases and J by 6 bases. CDR3 sequence reads: CASRPLAGGRDTQYF. The CDR3 coding sequence is TGTGCCAGCAGACCCTTGGCGGGGGGTAGGGATACGCAGTATTTT. The variable domain in full, with the rest retrieved from reference TRBV5-6 and TRBJ2-3, is DAGVTQSPTHLIKTRGQQVTLRCSPKSGHDTVSWYQQALGQGPQFIFQYYEEEERQRGNFPDRFSGHQFPNYSSELNVNALLLGDSALYLCASRPLAGGRDTQYFGPGTRLTVL.

The rearrangement joins TRBV9 to TRBJ2-1; perhaps TRBD2 as D (6 bases). The V end was cut by 3 bases, the J end by 1 base, with 17 bases between. The germline CDR1 and CDR2 sequences are SGDLS and YYNGEE. The CDR3 covers 17 residues. The CDR3 loop is CASSARGVSGSYNEQFF. CDR3 sequence (DNA): TGTGCCAGCAGCGCCCGAGGGGTTAGCGGTTCCTACAATGAGCAGTTCTTC.

The rearrangement joins TRBV11-3 to TRBJ2-5, with TRBD2 matching over 8 bases. Germline trimming cut 0 bases from V and 5 bases from J; bases unmatched to any gene: 5. The CDR3 length is 15 residues. CDR1 SGHNT and CDR2 YENEEA come from the germline V gene. CDR3 amino acids: CASSLETGGLETQYF. CDR3 DNA: TGTGCCAGCAGCTTAGAGACGGGGGGGTTGGAGACCCAGTACTTC.

The V call is TRBV18, the J call TRBJ2-5; 8 bases align to TRBD1. Germline V gene lookup returns CDR1 KGHSH and CDR2 LQKENI. CDR3 length: 15 amino acids. V lost 3 bases to trimming and J lost 5 bases; unmatched junction nucleotides: 8. Here the CDR3 reads CASSPGLTGVETQYF. DNA for the CDR3: TGTGCCAGCTCACCCGGATTGACAGGGGTGGAGACCCAGTACTTC.

This clone was seen only once. This chain connects TRBV3-1 (or the pseudogene TRBV3-2) to TRBJ2-7, with a tentative D call TRBD1 (6 bases). V lost 4 bases and J lost 1, with 11 bases in between. The CDR3 is made up of 14 amino acids. Germline V gene sequence: CDR1 LGHDT, CDR2 YNNKEL (reference sequence). The CDR3 sequence: CASSPTTGSYEQYF. The CDR3 nucleotides are TGTGCCAGCAGCCCCACGACAGGATCCTACGAGCAGTACTTC.

This chain connects TRBV4-2 to TRBJ1-2; D is uncertain. The CDR3 runs 13 residues. Germline CDR1 and CDR2: LGHNA and YNFKEQ. Trimming left V 0 bases short and J 6 bases short, with 8 bases between. CDR3 sequence: CASSQDPGDGYTF. The CDR3 region has the DNA TGTGCCAGCAGCCAAGACCCCGGGGATGGCTACACCTTC.